This T cell receptor (beta chain) was found in a study of blood T cell repertoires in COVID-19. Whole-study context: Sites across the United States, Italy and Spain contributed samples from acute and convalescent COVID-19. In each case, the material was cDNA or gDNA derived from T cells, B-cell-depleted T cells, or PBMCs.

CDR3 length: 12 amino acids. V was pared by 3 bases and J by 12 bases, with 7 bases of the junction left unmatched. Germline assignment: CDR1 MNHEY and CDR2 SMNVEV (reference sequence). In the authors' methods: Reference gene primer amplification in the assay estimated nucleated cell counts. Libraries were prepared by immunoSEQ multiplex PCR; TCRdb keeps only in-frame clonotypes and omits some of them. V, J and clone size are taken as reported in that table, and D and trimming were inferred from the DNA itself. The sample has roughly 200,000 clones, 85% to 90% seen once. The receptor comes from a woman in her twenties or thirties with active or convalescent COVID-19. Sample: peripheral blood. V usage is TRBV27 and J usage is TRBJ1-1; 7 nucleotides match TRBD1. The CDR3 is CASSFPDRETFF. CDR3 bases: TGTGCCAGCAGTTTCCCCGACAGGGAGACTTTCTTT.